The 13 T cell receptor beta chains given below trace back to one sample, sequenced in a study of cytomegalovirus exposure and HLA in healthy donors (dated by TCRdb to 2015 to 2018). Receptors were amplified or captured by the immunoSEQ multiplex PCR assay. A mixture of 60 forward primers for TCR Vbeta segments and 13 reverse primers for TCR Jbeta segments was used in the multiplex PCR. This immuneACCESS table, as held by TCRdb, lists in-frame sequences with V and J called but not all clones. Of the missing ones, under half trace to an unresolved V gene in checked studies; the others have no known cause. The data table for this sample lists 200,000 to 250,000 clones. The ten top clones hold roughly 0.98% of the sample. The sequencing input was PBMCs. The receptors shown here come from a woman aged 30 to 39 in good health and CMV-seropositive.

The J gene is TRBJ2-7, the V gene TRBV7-2; the match to TRBD2 covers 9 bases. This CDR3 region has 15 residues. CDR1 and CDR2 from the germline V gene are SGHTA and FQGNSA. Trimming cost V 4 bases and J 0 bases; bases outside gene matches: 4. CDR3 DNA: TGTGCCAGCAGCTCAGGAGCGGGAGGCTCCTACGAGCAGTACTTC. It encodes CASSSGAGGSYEQYF.

The chain couples TRBV5-6 to TRBJ2-4; tentatively, D is TRBD1 (5 bases). Trimming took off 3 bases at V and 5 bases at J, with 12 bases between the two ends. Per the germline V gene, CDR1 is SGHDT and CDR2 is YYEEEE. The CDR3 runs 14 residues. Written as DNA, the CDR3 is TGTGCCAGCAGCTCTCTAACAGGTCAAAACATTCAGTACTTC. Amino acids: CASSSLTGQNIQYF.

The genes are TRBV4-1 and TRBJ2-3; no clear D gene. Germline assignment: CDR1 MGHRA and CDR2 YSYEKL. V dropped 0 bases and J dropped 6 bases, with 10 bases sitting between them. This CDR3 region has 14 residues. CDR3 sequence (DNA): TGCGCCAGCAGCCAAGAGAACCCCGCGGATACGCAGTATTTT. This codes for CASSQENPADTQYF.

A remark on this clone: Other DNA sequences in the sample encode the same CDR3. This sequence joins TRBV7-9 and TRBJ2-7, with D possibly being TRBD1 (6 bases). CDR3 length: 16 amino acids. The germline gives CDR1 SEHNR, CDR2 FQNEAQ (reference sequence). The germline V and J ends were trimmed by 4 bases and 2 bases, with 18 bases remaining between them. The CDR3 spells CASSSETGTLPYEQYF. In DNA form, the CDR3 reads TGTGCCAGCAGCTCCGAGACAGGAACCCTACCCTACGAGCAGTACTTC.

The V gene is TRBV29-1, the J gene TRBJ2-5, with 12 bases fitting TRBD2. V trimming: 3 bases; J trimming: 0 bases; junction bases outside the gene matches: 5. Germline CDR1 reads SQVTM; CDR2 reads ANQGSEA. This CDR3 region has 16 residues. CDR3 coding DNA: TGCAGCGTTGAGCTAGCGGGGGGGGTGTACCAAGAGACCCAGTACTTC. It yields the protein CSVELAGGVYQETQYF.

The chain has TRBV15 and TRBJ2-7, with D possibly matching TRBD1 (5 bases). The V end was cut by 1 base, the J end by 1 base, with 11 bases between. The germline V gene encodes CDR1 LNHNV and CDR2 YYDKDF (reference sequence). This CDR3 has 15 residues. CDR3 DNA: TGTGCCACCAGCAGAGGGGGCTACGCTTCCTACGAGCAGTACTTC. It specifies CATSRGGYASYEQYF.

The chain recombines TRBV5-1 with TRBJ2-1, with TRBD2 as a possible D gene (6 bases). The V gene's germline CDR1 is SGHRS and CDR2 YFSETQ. The V end was cut by 4 bases, the J end by 0 bases, with 14 bases between. The CDR3 runs to 16 residues. The CDR3 reads CASSPRLEASYNEQFF. The DNA of the CDR3 is TGCGCCAGCAGCCCCCGACTAGAGGCCTCCTACAATGAGCAGTTCTTC. The variable domain in full, with the rest retrieved from reference TRBV5-1 and TRBJ2-1, is KAGVTQTPRYLIKTRGQQVTLSCSPISGHRSVSWYQQTPGQGLQFLFEYFSETQRNKGNFPGRFSGRQFSNSRSEMNVSTLELGDSALYLCASSPRLEASYNEQFFGPGTRLTVL.

CDR3 sequence: CASSGGTSGLSSYNEQFF. CDR3 DNA sequence: TGCGCCAGCAGCGGGGGGACTAGCGGGCTTAGCTCCTACAATGAGCAGTTCTTC. This chain links TRBV5-1 with TRBJ2-1, with TRBD2 matching over 12 bases. Germline assignment: CDR1 SGHRS and CDR2 YFSETQ. The CDR3 loop spans 18 amino acids. J gave up 0 bases and V 4 bases, and 8 bases lay outside the gene matches.

This chain links TRBV10-2 with TRBJ1-2, with D possibly being TRBD1 (5 bases). The ends were cut back, 1 base at V and 3 bases at J, with 12 bases in the middle. Germline V lookup: CDR1 WSHSY, CDR2 SAAADI. The CDR3 runs to 15 residues. The CDR3 DNA sequence: TGCGCCAGCAGTGAGTACCAGGGAAGTGACTATGGCTACACCTTC. This codes for CASSEYQGSDYGYTF.

V and J are TRBV10-3 and TRBJ1-2; 8 bases align to TRBD1. Germline V gene lookup returns CDR1 ENHRY and CDR2 SYGVKD. With V trimmed by 2 bases and J by 4 bases, 3 bases remained unmatched. The CDR3 sequence is 14 residues long. The CDR3 sequence is CAISERQGSYGYTF. CDR3 bases: TGTGCCATCAGTGAGCGACAGGGGTCCTATGGCTACACCTTC.

This clone is called medium-sized based on its frequency. The CDR3, as DNA: TGCGCCAGCAGCTCGGGACAGGCGAACACCGGGGAGCTGTTTTTT. This translates into CASSSGQANTGELFF. The V gene is TRBV5-1, the J gene TRBJ2-2, with TRBD1 matching 8 bases. CDR3 length equals 15 residues. Germline assignment: CDR1 SGHRS and CDR2 YFSETQ. Trimming removed 3 bases from V and 0 bases from J; junction bases left unmatched: 1. Complete variable domain (other parts from reference TRBV5-1 and TRBJ2-2): KAGVTQTPRYLIKTRGQQVTLSCSPISGHRSVSWYQQTPGQGLQFLFEYFSETQRNKGNFPGRFSGRQFSNSRSEMNVSTLELGDSALYLCASSSGQANTGELFFGEGSRLTVL.

The rearrangement links TRBV7-2 to TRBJ1-4; no clear D gene. CDR1 is SGHTA, CDR2 FQGNSA, per germline. The CDR3 length is 15 residues. With 3 bases removed from V and 0 bases from J, the gap between germline ends came to 8 bases. The chain's CDR3 is CASSLLRSTNEKLFF. The DNA for the CDR3 is TGTGCCAGCAGCTTGTTGCGTTCAACTAATGAAAAACTGTTTTTT.

The rearrangement uses TRBV4-3 and TRBJ2-7; maybe TRBD2 (5 bases). V was shortened by 0 bases and J by 4 bases, with 13 bases between the two germline ends. The germline gives CDR1 LGHNA, CDR2 YSLEER. The CDR3 contains 15 residues. CDR3 sequence: CASSQEEGGRYEQYF. The DNA for the CDR3 is TGCGCCAGCAGCCAAGAAGAGGGTGGCAGGTACGAGCAGTACTTC.